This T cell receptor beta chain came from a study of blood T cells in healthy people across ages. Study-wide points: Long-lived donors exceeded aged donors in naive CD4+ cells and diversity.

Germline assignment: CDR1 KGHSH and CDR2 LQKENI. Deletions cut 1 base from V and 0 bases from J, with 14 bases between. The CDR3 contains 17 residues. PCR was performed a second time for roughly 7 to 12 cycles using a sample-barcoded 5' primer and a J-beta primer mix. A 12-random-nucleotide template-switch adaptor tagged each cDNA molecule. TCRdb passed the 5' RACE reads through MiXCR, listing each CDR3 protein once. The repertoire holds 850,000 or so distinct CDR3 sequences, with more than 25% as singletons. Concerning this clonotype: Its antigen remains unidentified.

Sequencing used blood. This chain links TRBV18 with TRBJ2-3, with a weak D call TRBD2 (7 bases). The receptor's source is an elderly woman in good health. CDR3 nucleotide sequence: TGTGCCAGCTCACCACTCGGCGGGGGCACTAGCACAGATACGCAGTATTTT. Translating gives CASSPLGGGTSTDTQYF.